The text below deals with one T cell receptor (beta chain). Under the authors' procedure: How many nucleated cells were present was estimated from reference gene primer amplification. Clones were read by immunoSEQ multiplex PCR, and TCRdb kept only the in-frame ones, dropping some. V and J calls and clone size are those listed in that table; D and trimming were worked out from the DNA. The table lists roughly 75,000 clones, around 89% of them singletons, with 0.5% to 0.7% in the top ten. This specimen comes from a study of blood T cell repertoires in COVID-19. For the study at large: Acute and convalescent COVID-19 samples came from the United States, Italy and Spain. The cDNA or gDNA used as material had been derived from T cells, B-cell-depleted T cells, or PBMCs.

The CDR3 contains 15 residues. V was cut by 2 bases and J by 2 bases, with 12 bases left in between. Germline V lookup: CDR1 LNHDA, CDR2 SQIVND (reference sequence). The specimen was peripheral blood. This receptor was identified in a man in his 60s with acute or convalescent COVID-19. The chain links TRBV19 to TRBJ1-1; a possible D gene is TRBD1 (5 bases). CDR3 sequence reads: CASSIYPQGNTEAFF. DNA of the CDR3: TGTGCCAGTAGTATATACCCCCAGGGTAACACTGAAGCTTTCTTT.